The rows below give T cell receptor beta chains drawn from one sample of a study of identical twins. One entry per CDR3 protein, called by TCRdb with MiXCR from the 5' RACE reads. The repertoire holds 200,000 to 250,000 distinct CDR3 sequences, over 9.5% seen once, with more than 8.5% in the top ten. Sequences were obtained from memory T cells sorted from blood. All receptors derive from a middle-aged man in good health. CDR3s include the opening cysteine and the closing phenylalanine or tryptophan. A D gene is named only where the DNA matches it firmly. Clone size is shown for a subset of rows, as once, few, many or a class of expanded clone.

j_gene	abundance	d_gene	v_gene	CDR3nt	CDR3aa
TRBJ2-1	many	NA	TRBV5-5	TGTGCCAGCAGCCCTTGGGCCAACAGTGAGCAGTTCTTC	CASSPWANSEQFF
TRBJ2-5	NA	TRBD1	TRBV7-2	TGTGCCAGCAGCTCGCAGGGGGCCCCCGGAGAGACCCAGTACTTC	CASSSQGAPGETQYF
TRBJ1-4	NA	TRBD1	TRBV25-1	TGTGCCAGCAGTGAATTAGGGGGACAGTTTAATGAAAAACTGTTTTTT	CASSELGGQFNEKLFF
TRBJ2-7	many	NA	TRBV18	TGTGCCAGCTCACCACCGGGGCTGATGGGCTCCTACGAGCAGTACTTC	CASSPPGLMGSYEQYF
TRBJ2-1	few	TRBD2	TRBV20-1	TGCAGTGCTAGGAGCGGGAGAGGTTCAAATGAGCAGTTCTTC	CSARSGRGSNEQFF
TRBJ2-3	few	NA	TRBV18	TGTGCCAGCTCACCGGCAGGGTTCACAGATACGCAGTATTTT	CASSPAGFTDTQYF
TRBJ2-3	many	NA	TRBV14	TGTGCCAGCGCATCCACGGAGGCAACAGATACGCAGTATTTT	CASASTEATDTQYF
TRBJ2-3	many	NA	TRBV5-1	TGCGCCAGCAGCTTGGTCGACAGAGACACAGATACGCAGTATTTT	CASSLVDRDTDTQYF
TRBJ2-2	few	NA	TRBV10-3	TGTGCCATCACCCCGGGCCTTACCACCGGGGAGCTGTTTTTT	CAITPGLTTGELFF
TRBJ2-1	many	TRBD1	TRBV6-7	TGTGCCAGCAGTCGGGACAGGGGATTTGGGTCGAATGAGCAGTTCTTC	CASSRDRGFGSNEQFF
TRBJ1-5	few	NA	TRBV6-5	TGTGCCAGCAGTTCTCGGAGTAACAATCAGCCCCAGCATTTT	CASSSRSNNQPQHF
TRBJ2-5	NA	TRBD1	TRBV19	TGTGCCAGTAGTACCGACAGGGGCCTCCAAGAGACCCAGTACTTC	CASSTDRGLQETQYF
TRBJ1-2	many	TRBD1	TRBV6-5	TGTGCCAGCAGTTACAGGGACAGTGTGTACTATGGCTACACCTTC	CASSYRDSVYYGYTF
TRBJ2-7	few	TRBD2	TRBV3-1	TGTGCCAGCAGCCAAGGGGGGGGGAGGAGCTCCTACGAGCAGTACTTC	CASSQGGGRSSYEQYF
TRBJ1-1	many	NA	TRBV7-9	TGTGCCAGCAGCCTGGGGGGGCGGGGATACACTGAAGCTTTCTTT	CASSLGGRGYTEAFF
TRBJ2-5	few	NA	TRBV5-4	TGTGCCAGCAGCTCTCCCCGGAAAGAGACCCAGTACTTC	CASSSPRKETQYF
TRBJ2-5	many	TRBD1	TRBV4-3	TGCGCCAGCAGCCAAGAGACAGGGGGCACGAAGACCCAGTACTTC	CASSQETGGTKTQYF
TRBJ2-2	NA	NA	TRBV6-1	TGTGCCAGCAGTGAAGGCCACAGGGCCACCGGGGAGCTGTTTTTT	CASSEGHRATGELFF
TRBJ2-3	many	NA	TRBV9	TGTGCCAGCAGCGTAGGCTCGCGGACTAGCACAGATACGCAGTATTTT	CASSVGSRTSTDTQYF
TRBJ1-5	many	NA	TRBV5-5	TGTGCCAGCAGCTTGGAATTTGGTAATCAGCCCCAGCATTTT	CASSLEFGNQPQHF
TRBJ2-2	many	TRBD1	TRBV14	TGTGCCAGCAGCCAACACACCGGGACAGTCTACACCGGGGAGCTGTTTTTT	CASSQHTGTVYTGELFF
TRBJ1-4	NA	NA	TRBV20-1	TGCAGTGCTAGGAGGACAGTCCGGGGGGAACTGTTTTTT	CSARRTVRGELFF
TRBJ1-1	few	NA	TRBV7-9	TGTGCCAGCAGCTTCGACGGGAACACTGAAGCTTTCTTT	CASSFDGNTEAFF
TRBJ2-1	few	TRBD1	TRBV6-2/TRBV6-3	TGTGCCAGCAGTTCTTTCGGGACAGGGAAGCAGTTCTTC	CASSSFGTGKQFF
TRBJ2-3	NA	NA	TRBV5-1	TGCGCCAGCAGCCCAGCTCCCTTGGGTCACACCAGCACAGATACGCAGTATTTT	CASSPAPLGHTSTDTQYF
TRBJ1-1	many	TRBD1	TRBV5-1	TGCGCCAGCAGCCCACCCAGACAGGGCGTTCAGACTGAAGCTTTCTTT	CASSPPRQGVQTEAFF
TRBJ2-2	many	TRBD2	TRBV20-1	TGCAGTGCTAGCGACCAGGGACTAACCGGGGAGCTGTTTTTT	CSASDQGLTGELFF
TRBJ1-2	NA	NA	TRBV10-3	TGTGCCATCAGTGGTGGGCAGGGGTATGGCTACACCTTC	CAISGGQGYGYTF
TRBJ2-5	few	NA	TRBV20-1	TGCAGTGTCTACTCAGGGCCTAACCAAGAGACCCAGTACTTC	CSVYSGPNQETQYF
TRBJ2-7	many	TRBD2	TRBV5-6	TGTGCCAGCAGCCAACGGGGACTAGCGTTTACCTACGAGCAGTACTTC	CASSQRGLAFTYEQYF
TRBJ1-6	many	TRBD1	TRBV5-1	TGCGCCAGCAGCAAGGGACAGATCTATAATTCACCCCTCCACTTT	CASSKGQIYNSPLHF
TRBJ1-1	few	TRBD1	TRBV29-1	TGCAGCGGTGGCAGGGGGACTAGTACTGAAGCTTTCTTT	CSGGRGTSTEAFF
TRBJ1-1	many	TRBD1	TRBV6-2/TRBV6-3	TGTGCCAGCAGTTACAAACGGGGGACAGGGGGCACTGAAGCTTTCTTT	CASSYKRGTGGTEAFF
TRBJ1-5	few	NA	TRBV7-2	TGTGCCAGCAGCGGGGGGGGATCGATCTATAGCAATCAGCCCCAGCATTTT	CASSGGGSIYSNQPQHF
TRBJ2-2	NA	TRBD1	TRBV19	TGTGCCAGTAGCCGAGGTGTGACAGGGTCGGCCGGGGAGCTGTTTTTT	CASSRGVTGSAGELFF